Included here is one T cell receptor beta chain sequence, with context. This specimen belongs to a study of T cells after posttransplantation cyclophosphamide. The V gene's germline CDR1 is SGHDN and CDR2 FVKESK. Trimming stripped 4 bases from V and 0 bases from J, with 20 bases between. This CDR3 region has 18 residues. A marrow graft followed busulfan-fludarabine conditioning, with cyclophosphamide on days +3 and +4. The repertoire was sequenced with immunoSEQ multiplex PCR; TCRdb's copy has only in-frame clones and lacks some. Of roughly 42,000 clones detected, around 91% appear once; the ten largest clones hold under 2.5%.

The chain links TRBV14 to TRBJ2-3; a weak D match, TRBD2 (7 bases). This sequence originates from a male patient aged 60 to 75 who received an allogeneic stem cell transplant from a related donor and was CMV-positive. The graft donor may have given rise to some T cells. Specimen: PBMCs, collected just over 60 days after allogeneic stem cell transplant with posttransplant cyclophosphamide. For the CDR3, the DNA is TGTGCCAGCAGCCCCCCCCGGTGGGGGGGGCCGAGCACAGATACGCAGTATTTT. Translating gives CASSPPRWGGPSTDTQYF.